This is a list of T cell receptor beta chains from one sample in a study of blood T cells in healthy people across ages. TCRdb reprocessed the 5' RACE reads with MiXCR, giving one entry per CDR3 protein. The sample includes 1 million or so distinct CDR3 sequences, almost 25% of them seen just once. The sample was also linked to a second study, of T cells of mothers and their children.

Sequencing was carried out using blood. The receptor set was obtained from a girl between 2 and 10 years old in good health. Each CDR3 is given without its conserved first and last residue.

TRBJ2-5 TRBV21-1 ASSNWPGRETQY
TRBJ2-7 TRBV5-1 ASSSPIAGVDFREQY
TRBJ2-7 TRBV29-1 SVSRRTDHEQY
TRBJ2-5 TRBV14 ASSQDWSGETQY
TRBJ2-1 TRBV3-1 ASSQVGGDSYNEQF
TRBJ1-5 TRBV20-1 SAREGTGPRH
TRBJ2-5 TRBV2 ASIGETGTTQETQY
TRBJ2-5 TRBV5-1 ASSTANWGGETQY
TRBJ2-7 TRBV7-9 ASSWVGGQPYEQY
TRBJ2-7 TRBV7-8 ASSFFWDRAYEQY